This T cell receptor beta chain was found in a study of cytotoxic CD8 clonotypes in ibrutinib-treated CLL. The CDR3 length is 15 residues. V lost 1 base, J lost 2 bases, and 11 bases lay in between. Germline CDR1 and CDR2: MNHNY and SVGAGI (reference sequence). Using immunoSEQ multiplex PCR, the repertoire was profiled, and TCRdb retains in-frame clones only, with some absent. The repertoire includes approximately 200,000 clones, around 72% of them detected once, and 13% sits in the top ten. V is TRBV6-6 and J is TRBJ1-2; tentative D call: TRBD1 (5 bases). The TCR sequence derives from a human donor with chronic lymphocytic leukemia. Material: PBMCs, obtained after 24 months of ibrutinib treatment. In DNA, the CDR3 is TGTGCCAGCAGTTACTTGGCTAGGGGAAACTATGGCTACACCTTC. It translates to CASSYLARGNYGYTF.